This T cell receptor (beta chain) was identified during a study of graft-versus-host responses after intestinal transplantation. The wider study: Recipients received multivisceral, liver-intestinal, or isolated intestinal transplants. After anti-thymocyte globulin induction, recipients took tacrolimus and steroids for approximately three years.

Overall study results and limits: In recipient marrow, GvH clones were found, and some appeared first in ileum or blood.

A remark on this clone: Its antigen is not identified. The sample has other DNA sequences that encode this CDR3 too.

The method was immunoSEQ multiplex PCR; TCRdb's version includes in-frame clones alone and lacks a portion of them. The sample consists of tens of thousands of clones, 90% of them appearing once. V was cut by 0 bases and J by 2 bases, with 5 bases left in between. This CDR3 spans 14 amino acids. Germline CDR1 and CDR2: MNHNY and SVGAGI (reference sequence). The clonotype was recovered from a human donor who was the organ donor for an intestinal transplant. The chain carries TRBV6-6 and TRBJ2-1; unclear D gene. The specimen was unstimulated CD8+ T cells sorted from spleen or lymph node cells, collected before transplant. The CDR3 coding sequence is TGTGCCAGCAGTTACTCGAGGACCTACAATGAGCAGTTCTTC. This encodes CASSYSRTYNEQFF.